This TCR beta chain was captured by sequencing in a study of CD8+ T cells in alopecia areata. Study-level background: The study gave tofacitinib for 6 to 18 months, then 6 months off drug.

Reverse transcription of extracted RNA yielded cDNA, which provided the sequencing template. The protocol was immunoSEQ multiplex PCR, while the TCRdb copy is restricted to in-frame clones and leaves out a portion. The sample records about 150,000 clones, approximately 50% being singletons. Specimens obtained from alopecia areata patients comprised lesional scalp punch biopsies and peripheral blood. Study results and limitations: Lesional scalp displayed greater clonality than normal scalp, most notably in alopecia totalis/universalis. Resident alphabeta T-cell populations of normal skin are likewise subject to sequencing in scalp samples.

This clone has just a few counts. Antigen unknown. The sample consisted of CD4+ T cells sorted from blood. This TCR derives from a human donor with alopecia areata.

CDR3 nucleotide sequence: TGTGCCAGCAGCTTGCAGGGGGCGACCTACAATGAGCAGTTCTTC. It codes for CASSLQGATYNEQFF. The chain employs TRBV5-4 and TRBJ2-1; 8 bases are shared with TRBD1. The CDR3 is 15 residues long. V gave up 1 base and J gave up 2 bases; unmatched junction bases: 2. Germline V CDR1 and CDR2: SGHNT, YYREEE (reference sequence). Together with reference TRBV5-4 and TRBJ2-1, the CDR3 gives the full variable domain: ETGVTQSPTHLIKTRGQQVTLRCSSQSGHNTVSWYQQALGQGPQFIFQYYREEENGRGNFPPRFSGLQFPNYSSELNVNALELDDSALYLCASSLQGATYNEQFFGPGTRLTVL.